These 16 T cell receptor beta chains came from one sample sequenced in a study of CD8 T cells in ankylosing spondylitis. Regarding the study as a whole: A motif of roughly eight highly homologous TCR beta variants was seen as apparently characteristic of ankylosing spondylitis blood.

TCRdb itself ran the 5' RACE reads through MiXCR, one entry per CDR3 protein. Here the sample spans approximately 550,000 distinct CDR3 sequences, about 13% being singletons. Their specific antigens are unknown. Sequencing was done on a sample of blood, either unsorted or a sorted T cell fraction (not recorded which). The receptors come from a male donor with ankylosing spondylitis.

This clonotype came up a few times. This sequence joins TRBV6-1 and TRBJ1-1; D may be TRBD1 (5 bases). Germline V CDR1 and CDR2: MNHNS, SASEGT. This CDR3 has 13 residues. The V end lost 11 bases, the J end lost 0 bases, and 13 bases lay between the germline ends. The CDR3 here is CALGLPLNTEAFF. Written as DNA, the CDR3 is TGTGCCTTGGGACTTCCGTTGAACACTGAAGCTTTCTTT.

This sequence joins TRBV20-1 and TRBJ2-7, with 10 bases matching TRBD2. After removal of 3 bases from V and 3 bases from J, the junction contained 8 bases not matched to a gene. This CDR3 has 15 amino acids. Per germline, CDR1 DFQATT and CDR2 SNEGSKA (reference sequence). The CDR3 region is CSASISLAGVYEQYF. CDR3 DNA: TGCAGTGCTAGTATTTCGCTAGCGGGAGTCTACGAGCAGTACTTC.

This clonotype was picked up many times. Here the CDR3 DNA reads TGCAGCGCCGGTGAGGGGATTAGAAAAAACATTCAGTACTTC. This gives the protein CSAGEGIRKNIQYF. The rearrangement uses TRBV29-1 and TRBJ2-4; D assignment may be TRBD1 or TRBD2 (5 bases each). Trimming stripped 7 bases from V and 4 bases from J, with 17 bases between. This CDR3 has 14 amino acids. Germline lookup yields CDR1 SQVTM and CDR2 ANQGSEA. The full variable domain, rest sourced from reference TRBV29-1 and TRBJ2-4, is SAVISQKPSRDICQRGTSLTIQCQVDSQVTMMFWYRQQPGQSLTLIATANQGSEATYESGFVIDKFPISRPNLTFSTLTVSNMSPEDSSIYLCSAGEGIRKNIQYFGAGTRLSVL.

This clonotype has at least ten counts. The J gene is TRBJ2-4, the V gene TRBV2; 8 positions agree with TRBD1. This CDR3 contains 14 residues. V lost 2 bases and J lost 7; bases outside the gene matches: 4. Per germline, CDR1 SNHLY and CDR2 FYNNEI. The CDR3, as DNA: TGTGCCAGCAGTGAAACAGGGGGAAGGAACATTCAGTACTTC. Translating it yields CASSETGGRNIQYF. Full variable domain (rest looked up from reference TRBV2 and TRBJ2-4): EPEVTQTPSHQVTQMGQEVILRCVPISNHLYFYWYRQILGQKVEFLVSFYNNEISEKSEIFDDQFSVERPDGSNFTLKIRSTKLEDSAMYFCASSETGGRNIQYFGAGTRLSVL.

J is TRBJ2-7 and V is TRBV2; tentatively, D is TRBD1 (5 bases). Germline V CDR1 and CDR2: SNHLY, FYNNEI. Deletions cut 1 base from V and 3 bases from J, with 10 bases between. The CDR3 loop spans 14 amino acids. CDR3 region: CASSEDGAGYEQYV. For the CDR3, the DNA is TGTGCCAGCAGTGAAGATGGGGCTGGCTACGAGCAGTACGTC.

The chain carries TRBV27 and TRBJ2-3; D could derive from TRBD1 or TRBD2 (6 bases each). The germline CDR1 and CDR2 sequences are MNHEY and SMNVEV (reference sequence). This CDR3 has 14 amino acids. The ends were cut back, 3 bases at V and 5 bases at J, with 12 bases in the middle. In DNA form, the CDR3 reads TGTGCCAGCAGTTTTGGGGGGCAGGAAGATACGCAGTATTTT. Translation: CASSFGGQEDTQYF.

This sequence joins TRBV12-3 or TRBV12-4 and TRBJ2-1; 7 bases align to TRBD2. The CDR3 contains 14 residues. Losses at the gene ends were 5 bases for V and 6 bases for J; bases not matched to a gene: 7. The chain's CDR3 is CASSRPGGINEQFF. The CDR3 DNA reads TGTGCCAGCAGTCGGCCGGGGGGTATCAATGAGCAGTTCTTC.

The V call is TRBV12-3 or TRBV12-4, the J call TRBJ2-7; 8 bases fit TRBD1. The CDR3 covers 13 residues. The ends lost 6 bases at V and 5 bases at J; junction bases unmatched: 6. The DNA for the CDR3 is TGTGCCAGCAGAAGGACAGGGTCGAACGAGCAGTACTTC. It codes for CASRRTGSNEQYF.

Comment on this clonotype: This likely comes from a read error, as the CDR3 has no conserved phenylalanine or tryptophan at its end. This chain connects TRBV20-1 to TRBJ2-1; D ambiguous. CDR1 and CDR2 from the germline V gene are DFQATT and SNEGSKA (reference sequence). Trimming left V 5 bases short and J 9 bases short, with 20 bases between. This CDR3 comprises 14 residues. CDR3 region: CSAQVRFPTTEQFY. The CDR3 nucleotides read TGCAGTGCTCAAGTCCGCTTCCCTACAACTGAGCAGTTCTAC.

This clonotype was detected ten times or more. The chain carries TRBV3-1 and TRBJ1-1; D not certain. V lost 7 bases to trimming and J lost 1 base, with 10 bases between them. Germline-derived CDR1 and CDR2 are LGHDT and YNNKEL (reference sequence). This CDR3 has 13 residues. CDR3 loop: CASITKGNTEAFF. CDR3 sequence (DNA): TGTGCCAGCATTACAAAGGGGAACACTGAAGCTTTCTTT.

In this sample, this clonotype turned up a few times. The chain employs TRBV20-1 and TRBJ2-7; D is perhaps TRBD2 (5 bases). In germline, CDR1 is DFQATT, CDR2 SNEGSKA (reference sequence). With 4 bases removed from V and 4 bases from J, the gap between germline ends came to 23 bases. The CDR3 runs to 16 residues. CDR3 DNA: TGCAGTGCTACTAGCACGGGATTTAGTTCGGCTTACGAGCAGTACTTC. It encodes CSATSTGFSSAYEQYF.

This clonotype was seen at least ten times. The CDR3 DNA reads TGTGCCAGCAGCCCCCTCCTAGTAGACAATGAGCAGTTCTTC. Its translation: CASSPLLVDNEQFF. V gene TRBV28 combines with J gene TRBJ2-1; D is undetermined. The germline CDR1 and CDR2 sequences are MDHEN and SYDVKM. With 6 bases removed from V and 5 bases from J, the gap between germline ends came to 14 bases. The CDR3 contains 14 residues.

This clonotype has only a few counts. The rearrangement links TRBV7-2 to TRBJ1-1; D not certain. The CDR3 runs to 15 residues. Germline V gene sequence: CDR1 SGHTA, CDR2 FQGNSA. V was cut by 1 base and J by 4 bases, with 13 bases left in between. CDR3 loop: CASSLDRVPTTEAFF. As DNA, the CDR3 is TGTGCCAGCAGCTTAGATAGGGTCCCTACCACTGAAGCTTTCTTT.

This clonotype was picked up a small number of times. J is TRBJ2-4 and V is TRBV7-2; 8 bases line up with TRBD1. CDR3 length equals 13 residues. Germline assignment: CDR1 SGHTA and CDR2 FQGNSA. J was trimmed by 8 bases and V by 1 base; bases with no gene match: 1. The CDR3 DNA reads as TGTGCCAGCAGCTTAGACAGGGGGGACATTCAGTACTTC. This sequence encodes CASSLDRGDIQYF.

This chain uses TRBV5-1 with TRBJ1-4; D gene unclear. Trimming left V 1 base short and J 11 bases short, with 9 bases between. CDR3 length: 12 amino acids. Per germline, CDR1 SGHRS and CDR2 YFSETQ. The CDR3 coding sequence is TGCGCCAGCAGCTTGAATCCGGGGAAACTGTTTTTT. Encoded protein: CASSLNPGKLFF.

V usage is TRBV30 and J usage is TRBJ1-3; D is possibly TRBD1 (5 bases). Deletions cut 4 bases from V and 0 bases from J, with 25 bases between. Germline V gives CDR1 GTSNPN, CDR2 SVGIG (reference sequence). The length of the CDR3 is 19 residues. CDR3 sequence reads: CAWTQGPRGSLSSGNTIYF. The CDR3 DNA reads as TGTGCCTGGACGCAGGGCCCACGGGGGTCGTTAAGCTCTGGAAACACCATATATTTT.